The entry below gives a single T cell receptor (beta chain) sequence along with its context. No antigen is known for it. Base qualities are not provided; no much larger clone lies one nucleotide away. The CDR3 measures 17 amino acids from cysteine to phenylalanine. Only the CDR3 region is kept as DNA, spanning 51 bases read in frame from base 1. CDR1 and CDR2, looked up from the germline V gene, are MDHEN and SYDVKM. At the junction V is shortened by 6 bases and J by 4 bases; bases outside the gene matches: 11. In total, approximately 610 healthy bone marrow donors made up the cohort. All cohort members were sampled while nominally healthy, although unrecorded immune exposures were likely present. The donor was CMV seropositive and belonged to the group of 250 to 300 seropositive cohort members. A peripheral blood sample was collected from each donor, and TCR beta sequencing was performed on peripheral blood mononuclear cells. The Qiagen DNeasy Blood Extraction Kit was used to extract genomic DNA from the blood cell samples.

The data are from a study of cytomegalovirus exposure and HLA in healthy donors (dated by TCRdb to 2017 to 2019). Some background on the complete study: An earlier analysis of a few hundred of the donors reported about 300 Gb of sequence data and 117 million unique TCR beta sequences obtained from around 190 million T cells. Of the roughly 400 genotyped donors, 81% fell in the genetic ancestry cluster associated with self-reported Caucasian donors. Among about 370 genotyped donors of the cohort, an average of approximately 240,000 unique TCR beta nucleotide sequences was sequenced per donor, of which about 18% were non-productive. Donor age, sex, ethnicity and CMV serostatus were compiled alongside the repertoire data. Both class I and class II loci were covered by HLA typing, at four-digit resolution. An earlier analysis of around 540 of the donors applied high-throughput TCR beta sequencing to assess whether each TCR beta V gene segment acted as functional or pseudogenic. Rather than drawing on any new phenotypic data, the later analysis identified candidate immune exposures from TCR beta sequences and the way those sequences occurred across donors. In a later genetic analysis, genome-wide SNP genotypes for about 55% of the roughly 700 donors were used, and that subset was treated as a discovery cohort. The number of donors typed differed by locus, with about 629-640 for A, B, C, DRB1 and DQB1, 522 for DQA1, 600 to 610 for DPA1, and some 440 for DPB1. The study was designed to test whether signatures of past pathogen exposure could be identified by cataloging public T cell receptors. All discovery cohort repertoires had been generated on a single sequencing platform. Around 330 gigabases of sequencing data and 70 million to 100 million unique TCR sequences made up an early release that covered nearly 650 HLA-typed donors. Along with the roughly 670-subject first cohort, a separate validation cohort of over a hundred different subjects was used. A later analysis re-analyzed previously published TCR beta repertoires from 666 donors and added high-resolution HLA genotyping to study TCR occurrence patterns. The study combined high-throughput TCR immunosequencing, statistical association of individual TCRs with disease status, and machine learning to predict cytomegalovirus infection status. The T cell repertoires of 666 subjects were profiled by immunosequencing and related to cytomegalovirus serostatus. Because of strong linkage in the cohort, a handful of DR-DQ haplotypes were treated as single units for association and clustering. What the work shows at the level of the full study, not this receptor alone: In a later analysis, HLA-associated TCR beta chains showed more clonal expansion and lower generation probabilities than non-associated chains that were equally common. The only immune exposure information available for the cohort was CMV serostatus. A further reported finding was that TCR beta sequences accurately predicted the HLA-A and HLA-B alleles for most subjects in the first cohort. In vitro tests confirmed that a few of the cytomegalovirus-associated TCR beta chains recognize cytomegalovirus antigens. Correlated functional status among segregating V segments might be attributable to linkage disequilibrium, but an unknown experimental factor could not be ruled out. In this cohort, only TCR beta chains were sequenced, and detectable features were limited by the absence of alpha or paired-chain data. It was suggested by the authors that the approach could potentially be generalized to other disease states and immunological phenotypes. Most CMV-associated TCR beta chains appeared to be HLA-restricted in a later analysis, and the HLA associations seemed to be driven largely by CMV exposure. The earlier analysis of around 600 of the donors excluded approximately 15 rarely observed V segments, including chromosome 9 orphons, because counts were too low. Across donors, most TCR sequences were observed very rarely, whereas some public TCRs were present in many individuals. The 87-base-pair reads could not distinguish some IMGT-functional V segments, including TRBV6-2 and TRBV6-3, so those segments were excluded. A later analysis reported that several top co-occurrence clusters appeared linked to parvovirus B19, influenza, CMV and Epstein-Barr virus. Because HLA typing was unavailable for some donors at each locus, only the typed subset was used in association tests. In a later genetic analysis, fewer N-insertions in productive TCRs were reported among donors in an Asian-associated ancestry cluster than the 666-donor mean. V-gene and J-gene trimming of TCR beta chains was associated with a missense DCLRE1C variant in a later genetic analysis, and the association was replicated in an independent cohort. Assigning TCR associations to individual alleles was difficult when HLA alleles, especially DR and DQ, strongly co-occurred. The study listed 150 to 200 TCR beta chains as associated with cytomegalovirus. At a false discovery rate of 0.05, a later analysis linked approximately 18,000 TCR beta sequences to specific HLA alleles. In both the original and validation cohorts, the classifier was reported to diagnose cytomegalovirus status with high specificity and sensitivity. An earlier analysis of around 540 of the donors showed that most TCR beta V segments appeared in productive rearrangements either about 87% or about 30% of the time, which broadly matched IMGT annotations. The presence/absence analyses assumed that sequencing depth was roughly uniform across donors, and that assumption may not be true. The sequencing pipeline was judged likely to have produced a cluster of highly shared sequence variants as a technical artifact. According to a later analysis, TCR association rates differed among HLA loci, with DRB1 alleles showing the most associated TCRs and HLA-C alleles showing the fewest.

Library construction relied on the immunoSEQ multiplex PCR assay. For the multiplex PCR, a mixture combining 60 forward primers for TCR Vbeta segments and 13 reverse primers for TCR Jbeta segments was used. Amplification of the CDR3 region of rearranged TCR beta genes was performed with a multiplex PCR assay on genomic DNA. The amplified TCR beta libraries were sequenced on the Illumina HiSeq System as 87-base-pair reads. The study's processing was this. A later analysis tallied roughly 76 million unique TCR beta chains across the 666 repertoires, and roughly 11 million of those chains were shared by two or more donors. Raw reads were error-corrected and collapsed into unique sequences by a nearest-neighbor algorithm in which closely related sequences were merged to remove PCR and sequencing errors. To assign V, D and J gene segments, CDR3 sequences were aligned to IMGT reference sequences. For a sequence to be retained, a match of at least six nucleotides was required to both a V gene segment and a J gene segment. Rearrangements were called productive when the CDR3 lacked stop codons and stayed in frame with V and J; all others were non-productive. Following IMGT convention, CDR3 was defined as the stretch from the second conserved V-encoded cysteine to the conserved J-encoded phenylalanine. Sequences without an unambiguous match to a single V gene segment were excluded from the earlier analysis of a few hundred of the donors. An earlier analysis of fewer than 750 of the donors called V segments functional above 56.7% productive rearrangements and segregating when the between-donor standard deviation exceeded 5%. A statistical classification framework was built for diagnosing cytomegalovirus status from the catalog of TCR beta chain sequences. In a later analysis, TCR nucleotide sequences were compared against IMGT/GENE-DB human TR gene sequences so that V and J genes could be assigned. In a later analysis, CDR3 sequences and most-parsimonious VDJ recombination scenarios were assigned using the TCRdist pipeline. In a later analysis, each TCR beta chain was defined by its CDR3 amino acid sequence together with its V-gene family, and reads lacking a unique V-gene family were excluded. To address suspected cross-contamination and a sequencing artifact, a later analysis removed under 600 highly shared, low-generation-probability nucleotide sequences. In a later analysis, a clonal expansion index for each public chain was calculated from normalized within-repertoire ranks of inferred template counts. In a later analysis, generation probabilities were computed using a VDJ recombination model fitted to out-of-frame rearrangements, and the results were checked against IGoR. Hypergeometric tests were used in a later analysis to score TCR-TCR, TCR-HLA and TCR-CMV co-occurrence, with a repertoire-size bias correction applied to the TCR pairs. To estimate false discovery rates, a later analysis permuted the HLA or CMV assignments 20 times. In a later analysis, co-occurring TCRs were grouped using DBSCAN, and TCRdist sequence similarity was added for clustering within HLA-allele-positive subsets. Co-occurrence clustering excluded repertoires with fewer than 30,000 or more than 120,000 public chains, plus five with anomalous nucleotide sharing. TCRdb obtained this table from immuneACCESS and retained in-frame rearrangements with V and J assigned. These tables miss some clones; where compared with another copy, unresolved V genes account for less than half of the shortfall, and the remainder is unexplained. D and trimming come from the DNA, and the V and J calls and clone size come from that table. Here the sample has around 140,000 clones; 76% occur a single time. The top ten constitute around 1.8% of the sample.

The origin of this receptor is a female donor in good health and CMV-seropositive. The sample consisted of PBMCs. Recombination connected TRBV28 to TRBJ2-5; 13 central bases correspond to TRBD2. The nucleotides are TGTGCCAGCAGGTCGGGACTAGCGGGGTCTGGAGGAGAGACCCAGTACTTC. The encoded protein is CASRSGLAGSGGETQYF.